This T cell receptor beta chain was identified in a study of blood T cells in healthy people across ages. General study points: With naive T cell percentage, TCR beta diversity showed a strong correlation. Across the age range, TCR beta diversity per million T cells fell in a roughly linear way.

A few counts support this clonotype. Antigen specificity is unknown. The extraction recovered at least 5.5 micrograms of total RNA per sample. From germline, CDR1 is SQVTM and CDR2 ANQGSEA. The CDR3 consists of 13 residues. V gave up 5 bases and J gave up 0 bases, with 9 bases separating them. PCR was performed a second time for about 7 to 12 cycles using a sample-barcoded 5' primer and a J-beta primer mix. A 12-random-nucleotide template-switch adaptor tagged each cDNA molecule. TCRdb called the 5' RACE reads again in MiXCR, with one record for every CDR3 protein. The data contain 1.2 million to 1.5 million distinct CDR3 sequences, 59% of them singletons.

This rearrangement joins TRBV29-1 to TRBJ2-3, with a weak D call TRBD1 (6 bases). The sequenced sample was blood. The receptor was derived from a man between 18 and 35 years old in good health. As DNA, the CDR3 is TGCAGCGTTTCAGGGGTTAGCACAGATACGCAGTATTTT. Translated, it gives CSVSGVSTDTQYF.